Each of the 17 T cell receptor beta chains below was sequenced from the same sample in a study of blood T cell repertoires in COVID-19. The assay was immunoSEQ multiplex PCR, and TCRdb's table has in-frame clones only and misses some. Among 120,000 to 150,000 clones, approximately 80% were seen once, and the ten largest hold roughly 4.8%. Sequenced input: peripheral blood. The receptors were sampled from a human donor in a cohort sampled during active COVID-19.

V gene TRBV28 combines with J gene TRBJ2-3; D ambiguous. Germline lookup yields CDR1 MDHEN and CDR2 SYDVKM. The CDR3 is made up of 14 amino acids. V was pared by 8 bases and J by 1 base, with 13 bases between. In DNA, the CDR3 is TGTGCCAGCTTGCAGCTCCAGGGCACAGATACGCAGTATTTT. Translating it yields CASLQLQGTDTQYF.

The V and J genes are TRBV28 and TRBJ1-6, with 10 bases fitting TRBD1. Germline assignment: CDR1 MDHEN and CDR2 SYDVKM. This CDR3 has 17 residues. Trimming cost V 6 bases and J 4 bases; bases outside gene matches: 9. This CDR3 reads CASRLFSGQGYNSPLHF. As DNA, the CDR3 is TGTGCCAGCAGGCTCTTTTCGGGACAGGGGTATAATTCACCCCTCCACTTT.

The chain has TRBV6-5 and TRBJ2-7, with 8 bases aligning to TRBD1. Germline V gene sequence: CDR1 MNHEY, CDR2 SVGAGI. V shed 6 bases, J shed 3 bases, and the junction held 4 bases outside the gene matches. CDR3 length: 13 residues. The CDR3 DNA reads TGTGCCAGCAGGAGGGACAGGATCTACGAGCAGTACTTC. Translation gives CASRRDRIYEQYF.

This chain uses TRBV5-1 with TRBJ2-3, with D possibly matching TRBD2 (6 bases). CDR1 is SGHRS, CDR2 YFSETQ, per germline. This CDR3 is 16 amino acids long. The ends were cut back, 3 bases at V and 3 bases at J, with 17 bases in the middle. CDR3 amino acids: CASSWAPGLTTDTQYF. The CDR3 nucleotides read TGCGCCAGCAGCTGGGCGCCGGGACTGACTACAGATACGCAGTATTTT.

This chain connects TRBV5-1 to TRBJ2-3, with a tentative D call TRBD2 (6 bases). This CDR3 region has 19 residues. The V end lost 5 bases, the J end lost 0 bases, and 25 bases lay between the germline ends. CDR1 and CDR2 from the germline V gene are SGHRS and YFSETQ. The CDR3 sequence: CASSSDLGFRGASTDTQYF. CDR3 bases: TGCGCCAGCAGTTCCGATTTGGGATTCCGCGGGGCAAGCACAGATACGCAGTATTTT.

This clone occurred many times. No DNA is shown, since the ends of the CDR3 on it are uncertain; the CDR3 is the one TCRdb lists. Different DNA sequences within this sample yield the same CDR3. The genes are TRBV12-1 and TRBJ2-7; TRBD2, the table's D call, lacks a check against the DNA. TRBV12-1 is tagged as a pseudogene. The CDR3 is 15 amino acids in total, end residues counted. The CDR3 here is CASSFARGSSYEQYV.

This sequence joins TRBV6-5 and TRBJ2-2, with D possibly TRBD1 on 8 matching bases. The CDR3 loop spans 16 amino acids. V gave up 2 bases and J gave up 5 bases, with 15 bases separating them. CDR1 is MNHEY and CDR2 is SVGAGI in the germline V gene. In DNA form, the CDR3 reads TGTGCCAGCAGTTACCATTACAGGGGGGGAACCGGGGAGCTGTTTTTT. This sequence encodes CASSYHYRGGTGELFF.

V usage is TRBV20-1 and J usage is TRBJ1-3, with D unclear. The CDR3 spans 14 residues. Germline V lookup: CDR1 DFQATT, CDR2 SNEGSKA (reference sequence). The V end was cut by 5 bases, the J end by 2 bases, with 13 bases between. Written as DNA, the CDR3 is TGCAGTGCTGGTGGGAGGGAACCTGGAAACACCATATATTTT. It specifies CSAGGREPGNTIYF.

CDR3 protein: CAWSRDRGQNSPLHF. The CDR3 DNA reads TGTGCCTGGAGCCGGGACAGGGGTCAAAATTCACCCCTCCACTTT. This chain links TRBV30 with TRBJ1-6; 10 bases fit TRBD1. This CDR3 is 15 amino acids long. The trim removed 3 bases at V and 7 bases at J, leaving 6 bases unmatched. Germline loops: CDR1 GTSNPN, CDR2 SVGIG (reference sequence).

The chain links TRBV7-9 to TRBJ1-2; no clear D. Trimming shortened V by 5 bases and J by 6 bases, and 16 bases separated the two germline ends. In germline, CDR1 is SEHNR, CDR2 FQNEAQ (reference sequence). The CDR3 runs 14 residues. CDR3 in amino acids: CASSPNRDFHGYTF. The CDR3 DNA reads TGTGCCAGCAGCCCGAACCGGGATTTCCATGGCTACACCTTC.

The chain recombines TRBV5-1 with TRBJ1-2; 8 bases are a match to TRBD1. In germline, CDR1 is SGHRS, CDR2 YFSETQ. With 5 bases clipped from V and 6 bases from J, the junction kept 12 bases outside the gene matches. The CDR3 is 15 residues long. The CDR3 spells CASRTGTGSSHGYTF. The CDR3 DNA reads TGCGCCAGCAGGACCGGGACAGGATCTTCTCATGGCTACACCTTC.

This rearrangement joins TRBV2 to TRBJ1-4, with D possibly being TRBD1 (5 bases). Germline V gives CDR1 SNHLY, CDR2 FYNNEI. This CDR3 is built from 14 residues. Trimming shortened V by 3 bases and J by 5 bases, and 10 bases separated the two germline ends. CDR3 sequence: CASSDRVGNEKLFF. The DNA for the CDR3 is TGTGCCAGCAGTGACAGGGTTGGGAATGAAAAACTGTTTTTT.

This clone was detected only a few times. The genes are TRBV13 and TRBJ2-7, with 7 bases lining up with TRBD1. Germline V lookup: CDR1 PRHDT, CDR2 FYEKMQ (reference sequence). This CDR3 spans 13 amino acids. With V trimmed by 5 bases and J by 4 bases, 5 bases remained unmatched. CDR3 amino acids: CASSDRVLYEQYF. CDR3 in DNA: TGTGCCAGCAGCGACAGGGTTCTGTACGAGCAGTACTTC.

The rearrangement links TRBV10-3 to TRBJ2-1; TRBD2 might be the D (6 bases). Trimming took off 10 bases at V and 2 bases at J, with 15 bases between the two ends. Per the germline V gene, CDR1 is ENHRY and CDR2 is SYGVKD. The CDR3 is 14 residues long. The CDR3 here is CATTLREAYNEQFF. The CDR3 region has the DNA TGTGCCACCACCCTAAGGGAGGCCTACAATGAGCAGTTCTTC.

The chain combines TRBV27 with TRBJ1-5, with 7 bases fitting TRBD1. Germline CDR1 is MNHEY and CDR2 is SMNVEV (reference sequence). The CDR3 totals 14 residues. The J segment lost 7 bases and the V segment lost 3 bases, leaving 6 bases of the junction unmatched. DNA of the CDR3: TGTGCCAGCAGTTTCTTAGGGGGCGGGCAGCCCCAGCATTTT. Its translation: CASSFLGGGQPQHF.

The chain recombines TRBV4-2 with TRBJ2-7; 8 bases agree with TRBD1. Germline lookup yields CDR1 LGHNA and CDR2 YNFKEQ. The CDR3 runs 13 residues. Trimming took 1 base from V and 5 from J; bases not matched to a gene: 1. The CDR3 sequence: CASSQGGQDEQYF. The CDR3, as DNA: TGTGCCAGCAGCCAAGGGGGACAGGACGAGCAGTACTTC.

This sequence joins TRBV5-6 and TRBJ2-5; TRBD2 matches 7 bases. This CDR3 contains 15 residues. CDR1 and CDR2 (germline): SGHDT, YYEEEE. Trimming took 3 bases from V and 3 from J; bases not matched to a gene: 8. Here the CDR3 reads CASSSAPGLEETQYF. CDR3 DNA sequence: TGTGCCAGCAGCTCTGCCCCCGGACTAGAAGAGACCCAGTACTTC.